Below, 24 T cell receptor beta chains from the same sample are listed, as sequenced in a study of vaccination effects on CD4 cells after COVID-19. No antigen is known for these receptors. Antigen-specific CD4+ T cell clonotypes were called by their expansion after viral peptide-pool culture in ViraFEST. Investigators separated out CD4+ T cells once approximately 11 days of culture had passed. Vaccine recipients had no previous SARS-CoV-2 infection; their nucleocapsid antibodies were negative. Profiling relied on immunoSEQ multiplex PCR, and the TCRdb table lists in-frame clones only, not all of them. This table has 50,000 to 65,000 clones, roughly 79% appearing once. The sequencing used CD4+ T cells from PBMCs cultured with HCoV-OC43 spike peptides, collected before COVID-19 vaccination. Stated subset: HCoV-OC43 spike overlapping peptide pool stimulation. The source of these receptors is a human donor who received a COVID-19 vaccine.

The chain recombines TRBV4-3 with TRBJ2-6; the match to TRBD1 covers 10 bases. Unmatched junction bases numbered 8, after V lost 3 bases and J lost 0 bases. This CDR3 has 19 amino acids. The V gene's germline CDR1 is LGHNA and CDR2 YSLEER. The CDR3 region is CASSQRTGGVFSGANVLTF. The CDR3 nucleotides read TGCGCCAGCAGCCAGAGGACAGGGGGGGTATTCTCTGGGGCCAACGTCCTGACTTTC.

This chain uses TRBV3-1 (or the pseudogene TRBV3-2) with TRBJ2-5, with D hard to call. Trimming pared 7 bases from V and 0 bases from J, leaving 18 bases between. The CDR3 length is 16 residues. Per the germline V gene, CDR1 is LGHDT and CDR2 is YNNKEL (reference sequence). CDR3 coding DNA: TGTGCCAGCATCCCTAACCCGGACGATGACCAAGAGACCCAGTACTTC. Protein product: CASIPNPDDDQETQYF.

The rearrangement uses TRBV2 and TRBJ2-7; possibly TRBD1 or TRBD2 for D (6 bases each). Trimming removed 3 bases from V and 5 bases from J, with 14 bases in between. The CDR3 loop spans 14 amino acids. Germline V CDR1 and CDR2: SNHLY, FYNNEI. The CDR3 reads CASSESRGPHEQYV. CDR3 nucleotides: TGTGCCAGCAGTGAGTCCCGGGGGCCCCACGAGCAGTACGTC.

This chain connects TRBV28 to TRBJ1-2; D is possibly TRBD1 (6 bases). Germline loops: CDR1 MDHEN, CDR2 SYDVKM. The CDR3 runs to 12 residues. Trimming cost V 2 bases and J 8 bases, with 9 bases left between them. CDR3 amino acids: CASSLGGLGYTF. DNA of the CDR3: TGTGCCAGCAGTTTAGGGGGGCTCGGCTACACCTTC.

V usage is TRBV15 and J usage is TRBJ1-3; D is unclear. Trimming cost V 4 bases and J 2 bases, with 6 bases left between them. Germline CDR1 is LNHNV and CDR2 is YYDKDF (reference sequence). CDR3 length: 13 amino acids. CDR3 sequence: CATSTGPGNTIYF. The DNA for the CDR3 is TGTGCCACCAGCACAGGACCTGGAAACACCATATATTTT.

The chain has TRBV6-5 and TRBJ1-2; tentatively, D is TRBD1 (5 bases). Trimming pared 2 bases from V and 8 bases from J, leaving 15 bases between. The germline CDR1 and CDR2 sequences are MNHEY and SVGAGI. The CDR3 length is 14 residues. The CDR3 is CASSYQWGASGYTF. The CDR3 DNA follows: TGTGCCAGCAGTTACCAATGGGGCGCATCCGGCTACACCTTC.

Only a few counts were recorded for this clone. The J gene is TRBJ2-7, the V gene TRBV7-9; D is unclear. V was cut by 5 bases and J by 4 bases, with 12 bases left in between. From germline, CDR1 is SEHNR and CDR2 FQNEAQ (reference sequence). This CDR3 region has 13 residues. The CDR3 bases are TGTGCCAGCAGCCTCGACCTGGGGTACGAGCAGTACGTC. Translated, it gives CASSLDLGYEQYV.

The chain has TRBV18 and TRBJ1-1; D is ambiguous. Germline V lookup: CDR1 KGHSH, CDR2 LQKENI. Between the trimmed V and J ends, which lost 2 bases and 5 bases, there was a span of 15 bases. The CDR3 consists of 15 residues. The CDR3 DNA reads TGTGCCAGCTCACCAAATGGCCCCGCGGGAACTGAAGCTTTCTTT. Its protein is CASSPNGPAGTEAFF.

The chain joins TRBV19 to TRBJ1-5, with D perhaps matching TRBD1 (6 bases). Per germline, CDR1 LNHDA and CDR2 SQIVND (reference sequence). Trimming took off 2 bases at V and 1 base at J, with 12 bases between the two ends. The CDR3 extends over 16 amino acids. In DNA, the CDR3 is TGTGCCAGTAGTATAATAGGGGGAGAAAGCAATCAGCCCCAGCATTTT. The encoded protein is CASSIIGGESNQPQHF.

The CDR3 sequence is CASSEFNGAYEQYV. For the CDR3, the DNA is TGTGCCAGCAGTGAATTCAACGGGGCCTACGAGCAGTACGTC. The chain employs TRBV6-1 and TRBJ2-7, with a weak D call TRBD2 (5 bases). V gave up 2 bases and J gave up 2 bases, with 10 bases separating them. There are 14 residues in the CDR3. CDR1 and CDR2 (germline): MNHNS, SASEGT.

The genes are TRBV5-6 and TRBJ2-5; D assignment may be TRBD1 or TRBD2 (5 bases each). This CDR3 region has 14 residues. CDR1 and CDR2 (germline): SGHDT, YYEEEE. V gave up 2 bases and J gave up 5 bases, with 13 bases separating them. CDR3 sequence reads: CASSFGARAETQYF. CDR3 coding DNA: TGTGCCAGCAGCTTCGGGGCCAGGGCGGAGACCCAGTACTTC.

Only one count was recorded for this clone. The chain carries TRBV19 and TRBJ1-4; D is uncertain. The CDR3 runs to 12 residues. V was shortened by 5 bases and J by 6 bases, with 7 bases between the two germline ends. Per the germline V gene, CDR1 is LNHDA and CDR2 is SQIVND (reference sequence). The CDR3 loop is CASSGPDEKLFF. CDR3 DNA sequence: TGTGCCAGTAGTGGCCCCGATGAAAAACTGTTTTTT.

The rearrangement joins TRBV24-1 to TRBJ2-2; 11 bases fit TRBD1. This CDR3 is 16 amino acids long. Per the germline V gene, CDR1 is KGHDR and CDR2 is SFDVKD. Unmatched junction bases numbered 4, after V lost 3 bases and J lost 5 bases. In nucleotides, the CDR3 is TGTGCCACCAGTGATCGGACAGGGGGCGGAACCGGGGAGCTGTTTTTT. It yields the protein CATSDRTGGGTGELFF.

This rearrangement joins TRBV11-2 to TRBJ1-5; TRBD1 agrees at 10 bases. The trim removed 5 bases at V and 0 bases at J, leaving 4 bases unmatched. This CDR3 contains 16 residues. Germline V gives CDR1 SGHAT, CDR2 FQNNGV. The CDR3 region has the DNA TGTGCCAGCAGCCCGGGGACAGGGGTTAGCAATCAGCCCCAGCATTTT. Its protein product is CASSPGTGVSNQPQHF.

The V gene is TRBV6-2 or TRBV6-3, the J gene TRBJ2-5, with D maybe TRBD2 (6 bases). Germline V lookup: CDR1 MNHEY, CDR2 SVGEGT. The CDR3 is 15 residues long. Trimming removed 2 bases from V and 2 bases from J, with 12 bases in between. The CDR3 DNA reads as TGTGCCAGCAGTTACCCCGGGACTTTACAAGAGACCCAGTACTTC. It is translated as CASSYPGTLQETQYF.

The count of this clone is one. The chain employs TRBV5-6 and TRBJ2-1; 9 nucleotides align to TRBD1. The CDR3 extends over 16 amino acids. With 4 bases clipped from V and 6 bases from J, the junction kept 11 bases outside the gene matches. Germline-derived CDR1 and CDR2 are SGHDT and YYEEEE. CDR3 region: CASSSLRQGVGNEQFF. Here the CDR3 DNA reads TGTGCCAGCAGCAGTCTAAGACAGGGGGTAGGCAATGAGCAGTTCTTC.

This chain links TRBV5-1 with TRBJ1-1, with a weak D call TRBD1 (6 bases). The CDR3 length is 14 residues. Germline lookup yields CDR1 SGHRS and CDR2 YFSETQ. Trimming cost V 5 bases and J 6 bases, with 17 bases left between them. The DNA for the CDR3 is TGCGCCAGCAGAATCGAACTGGGGGGGCCTGAAGCTTTCTTT. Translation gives CASRIELGGPEAFF.

CDR3 in amino acids: CASSSPGQGRYNEQFF. CDR3 sequence (DNA): TGTGCCAGCAGCTCACCGGGACAGGGGCGTTATAATGAGCAGTTCTTC. J is TRBJ2-1 and V is TRBV11-3; 10 bases map to TRBD1. The trim removed 4 bases at V and 7 bases at J, leaving 10 bases unmatched. The CDR3 is made up of 16 amino acids. In germline, CDR1 is SGHNT, CDR2 YENEEA.

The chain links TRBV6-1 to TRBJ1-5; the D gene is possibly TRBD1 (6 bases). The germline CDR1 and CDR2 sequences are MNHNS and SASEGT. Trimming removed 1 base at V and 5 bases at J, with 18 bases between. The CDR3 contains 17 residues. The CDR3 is CASSEGPRGQGYQPQHF. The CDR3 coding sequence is TGTGCCAGCAGTGAAGGCCCCCGCGGCCAGGGGTATCAGCCCCAGCATTTT.

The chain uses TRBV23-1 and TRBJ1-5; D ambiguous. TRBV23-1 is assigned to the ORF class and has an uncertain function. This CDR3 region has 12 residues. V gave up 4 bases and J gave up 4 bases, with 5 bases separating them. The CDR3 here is CASSPRNQPQHF. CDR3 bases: TGCGCCAGCAGTCCGAGGAATCAGCCCCAGCATTTT.

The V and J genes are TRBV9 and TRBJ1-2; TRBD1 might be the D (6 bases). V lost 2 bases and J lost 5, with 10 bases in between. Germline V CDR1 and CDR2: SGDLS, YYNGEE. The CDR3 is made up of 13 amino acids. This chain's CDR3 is CASSVDSSYGYTF. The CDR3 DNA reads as TGTGCCAGCAGCGTGGACAGTTCGTATGGCTACACCTTC.

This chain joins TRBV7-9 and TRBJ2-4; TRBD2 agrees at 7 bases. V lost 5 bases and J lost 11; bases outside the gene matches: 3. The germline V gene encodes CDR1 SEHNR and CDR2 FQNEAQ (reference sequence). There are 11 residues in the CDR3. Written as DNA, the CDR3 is TGTGCCAGCAGCCTGGCGGGGGTTCAGTACTTC. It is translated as CASSLAGVQYF. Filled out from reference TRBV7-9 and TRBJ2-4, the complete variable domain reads DTGVSQNPRHKITKRGQNVTFRCDPISEHNRLYWYRQTLGQGPEFLTYFQNEAQLEKSRLLSDRFSAERPKGSFSTLEIQRTEQGDSAMYLCASSLAGVQYFGAGTRLSVL.

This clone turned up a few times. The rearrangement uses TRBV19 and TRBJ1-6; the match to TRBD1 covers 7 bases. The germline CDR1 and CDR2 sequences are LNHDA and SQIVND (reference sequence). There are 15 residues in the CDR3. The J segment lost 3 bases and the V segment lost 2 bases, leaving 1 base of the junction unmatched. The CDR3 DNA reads TGTGCCAGTAGTATACAGGGGGTCTATAATTCACCCCTCCACTTT. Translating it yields CASSIQGVYNSPLHF.

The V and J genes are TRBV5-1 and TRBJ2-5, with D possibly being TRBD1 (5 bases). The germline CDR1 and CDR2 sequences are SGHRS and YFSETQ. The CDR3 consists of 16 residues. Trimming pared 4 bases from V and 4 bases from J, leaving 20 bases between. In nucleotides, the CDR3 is TGCGCCAGCAGCCTCCCGGACGGCTCCCAGGGAGAGACCCAGTACTTC. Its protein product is CASSLPDGSQGETQYF.